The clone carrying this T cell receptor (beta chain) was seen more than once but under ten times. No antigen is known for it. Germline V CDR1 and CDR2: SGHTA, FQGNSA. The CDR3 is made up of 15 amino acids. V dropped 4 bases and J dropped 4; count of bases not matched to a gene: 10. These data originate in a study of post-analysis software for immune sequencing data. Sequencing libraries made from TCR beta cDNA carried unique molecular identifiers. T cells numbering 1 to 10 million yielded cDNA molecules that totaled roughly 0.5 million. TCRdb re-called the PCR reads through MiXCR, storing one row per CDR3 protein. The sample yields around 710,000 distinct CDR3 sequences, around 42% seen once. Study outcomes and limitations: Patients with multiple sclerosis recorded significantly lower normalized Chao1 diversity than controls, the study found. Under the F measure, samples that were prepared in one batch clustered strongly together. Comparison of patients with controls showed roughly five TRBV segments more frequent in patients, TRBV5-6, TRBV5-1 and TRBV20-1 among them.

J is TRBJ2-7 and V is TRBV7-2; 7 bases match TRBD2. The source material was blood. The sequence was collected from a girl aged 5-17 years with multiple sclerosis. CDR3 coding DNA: TGTGCCAGCAGCTCGGTGGCGGGAGATCAGTACGAGCAGTACTTC. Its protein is CASSSVAGDQYEQYF.